Sequencing of this T cell receptor (beta chain) was carried out in a study of cytomegalovirus exposure and HLA in healthy donors. It was with 60 Vbeta and 13 Jbeta primers that the PCR ran. TCRdb keeps only in-frame clones here, not all; method: immunoSEQ multiplex PCR. The sample gives about 140,000 clones, about 77% of which show up once; around 1.6% is in the top ten. Sequencing was done on a sample of PBMCs. This TCR was recovered from a female donor in good health and CMV-seronegative.

CDR3 residues: CASNMHIGTSGRAGNNEQFF. Here the CDR3 DNA reads TGCGCCAGCAACATGCATATCGGGACTAGCGGGAGGGCCGGTAACAATGAGCAGTTCTTC. The chain employs TRBV23-1 and TRBJ2-1; 16 bases are shared with TRBD2. TRBV23-1 is known as an ORF, though its function is uncertain. The CDR3 consists of 20 residues. The V and J ends lost 7 bases and 5 bases, in that order; junction bases with no gene match: 17.